A single sample gave rise to the 10 T cell receptor beta chains below, sequenced in a study of blood T cell repertoires in COVID-19. The table came from immunoSEQ multiplex PCR; TCRdb's copy has only in-frame clones and leaves some out. This table holds roughly 250,000 clones, about four fifths found once. Sequenced input: peripheral blood. The source is a middle-aged man with active or convalescent COVID-19.

The chain uses TRBV6-1 and TRBJ2-5; tentative D call: TRBD2 (5 bases). V was cut by 1 base and J by 5 bases, with 11 bases left in between. The CDR3 loop spans 14 amino acids. Germline CDR1 is MNHNS and CDR2 is SASEGT. CDR3 coding DNA: TGTGCCAGCAGTGAAGGGGTCAGAGGGGAGACCCAGTACTTC. Its protein product is CASSEGVRGETQYF.

The V gene is TRBV5-1, the J gene TRBJ2-1; D is ambiguous. The CDR3 length is 14 residues. Trimming pared 4 bases from V and 7 bases from J, leaving 15 bases between. Germline V gene lookup returns CDR1 SGHRS and CDR2 YFSETQ. The CDR3 region has the DNA TGCGCCAGCAGCCCCAGGTACCCGAGTAATGAGCAGTTCTTC. It translates to CASSPRYPSNEQFF.

The chain recombines TRBV7-2 with TRBJ2-3; 10 bases map to TRBD2. The CDR3 covers 16 residues. Unmatched junction bases numbered 5, after V lost 1 base and J lost 4 bases. Germline CDR1 and CDR2: SGHTA and FQGNSA. The CDR3 here is CASSLVSGGFPDTQYF. The DNA for the CDR3 is TGTGCCAGCAGCTTAGTTAGCGGGGGGTTCCCAGATACGCAGTATTTT. Looking up the rest from reference TRBV7-2 and TRBJ2-3 gives the full variable domain: GAGVSQSPSNKVTEKGKDVELRCDPISGHTALYWYRQSLGQGLEFLIYFQGNSAPDKSGLPSDRFSAERTGGSVSTLTIQRTQQEDSAVYLCASSLVSGGFPDTQYFGPGTRLTVL.

This clone was seen a handful of times. The chain couples TRBV28 to TRBJ2-1; 7 nucleotides match TRBD2. CDR1 and CDR2 (germline): MDHEN, SYDVKM. Trimming at V came to 4 bases and at J to 2 bases, leaving 8 bases not matched to a gene. This CDR3 spans 16 amino acids. The CDR3 DNA reads TGTGCCAGCAGTTATGGTGAGCGGGACCCCTACAATGAGCAGTTCTTC. This translates into CASSYGERDPYNEQFF.

The chain carries TRBV29-1 and TRBJ2-2, with 9 bases that match TRBD1. This CDR3 has 13 residues. Trimming cost V 6 bases and J 5 bases; bases outside gene matches: 4. CDR1 SQVTM and CDR2 ANQGSEA come from the germline V gene. The chain's CDR3 is CSVQTGGTGELFF. DNA for the CDR3: TGCAGCGTGCAGACAGGGGGAACCGGGGAGCTGTTTTTT.

The J gene is TRBJ2-7, the V gene TRBV14; TRBD1 aligns across 10 bases. This CDR3 has 14 residues. Germline-derived CDR1 and CDR2 are SGHDN and FVKESK. V trimming: 5 bases; J trimming: 3 bases; junction bases outside the gene matches: 4. CDR3 DNA: TGTGCCAGCAGCTTCCGGGACAGGGGCTACGAGCAGTACTTC. Translating gives CASSFRDRGYEQYF.

The chain has TRBV15 and TRBJ2-7; TRBD1 is a possible D gene (6 bases). Germline V gene data show CDR1 as LNHNV and CDR2 as YYDKDF (reference sequence). V lost 0 bases and J 3 bases, leaving 6 bases between the germline ends. The CDR3 has 13 amino acids. Here the CDR3 reads CATSREQGYEQYF. The CDR3 nucleotides are TGTGCCACCAGCAGAGAACAGGGCTACGAGCAGTACTTC.

Here the CDR3 reads CASSLGGGTGDYF. DNA for the CDR3: TGTGCCAGCAGCCTTGGGGGCGGGACAGGGGATTACTTC. The chain has TRBV5-4 and TRBJ2-4; 10 bases agree with TRBD1. V was pared by 4 bases and J by 16 bases, with 11 bases of the junction left unmatched. This CDR3 is 13 amino acids long. CDR1 is SGHNT, CDR2 YYREEE, per germline (reference sequence).

Written as DNA, the CDR3 is TGTGCCAGCACGTCTGGGGAGATCACAGATACGCAGTATTTT. Protein product: CASTSGEITDTQYF. This sequence joins TRBV7-9 and TRBJ2-3; maybe TRBD2 (5 bases). CDR1 and CDR2 from the germline V gene are SEHNR and FQNEAQ (reference sequence). This CDR3 is built from 14 residues. The germline V and J ends were trimmed by 7 bases and 2 bases, with 13 bases remaining between them.

The CDR3 reads CASSSSTSPLKPQHF. In DNA form, the CDR3 reads TGTGCCAGCAGCTCATCTACTAGTCCCCTAAAGCCCCAGCATTTT. This chain links TRBV5-8 with TRBJ1-5, with D unclear. Germline V gene data show CDR1 as SGHTS and CDR2 as YDEGEE. This CDR3 has 15 residues. V lost 3 bases to trimming and J lost 8 bases, with 18 bases between them. Variable domain in full (rest from reference TRBV5-8 and TRBJ1-5): EAGVTQSPTHLIKTRGQQATLRCSPISGHTSVYWYQQALGLGLQFLLWYDEGEERNRGNFPPRFSGRQFPNYSSELNVNALELEDSALYLCASSSSTSPLKPQHFGDGTRLSIL.